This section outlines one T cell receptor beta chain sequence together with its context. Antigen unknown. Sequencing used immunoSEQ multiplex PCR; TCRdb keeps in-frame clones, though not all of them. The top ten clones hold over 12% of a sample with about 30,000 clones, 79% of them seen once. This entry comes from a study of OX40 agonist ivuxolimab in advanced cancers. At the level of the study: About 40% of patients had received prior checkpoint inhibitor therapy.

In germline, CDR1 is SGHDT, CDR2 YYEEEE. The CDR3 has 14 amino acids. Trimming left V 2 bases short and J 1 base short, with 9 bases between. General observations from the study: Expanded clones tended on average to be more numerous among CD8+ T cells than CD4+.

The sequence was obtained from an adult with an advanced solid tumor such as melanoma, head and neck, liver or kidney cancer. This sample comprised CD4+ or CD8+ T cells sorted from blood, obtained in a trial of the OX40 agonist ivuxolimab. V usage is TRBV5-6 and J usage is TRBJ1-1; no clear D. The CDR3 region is CASSLAHRNTEAFF. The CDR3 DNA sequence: TGTGCCAGCAGCTTAGCACACCGGAACACTGAAGCTTTCTTT. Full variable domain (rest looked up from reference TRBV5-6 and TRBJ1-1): DAGVTQSPTHLIKTRGQQVTLRCSPKSGHDTVSWYQQALGQGPQFIFQYYEEEERQRGNFPDRFSGHQFPNYSSELNVNALLLGDSALYLCASSLAHRNTEAFFGQGTRLTVV.